This T cell receptor (beta chain) was captured by sequencing in a study of blood T cell repertoires in COVID-19. The wider study: Acute and convalescent COVID-19 specimens originated in the United States, Italy and Spain. Sources were T cells, B-cell-depleted T cells, or PBMCs; the material itself was cDNA or gDNA.

The CDR3 has 14 amino acids. Germline assignment: CDR1 LGHDT and CDR2 YNNKEL (reference sequence). The V end was cut by 5 bases, the J end by 3 bases, with 14 bases between. Methods used by the authors: Reference gene primer amplification in the assay estimated nucleated cell counts. The repertoire was sequenced with immunoSEQ multiplex PCR; TCRdb's copy has only in-frame clones and lacks some. V and J calls plus clone size are reproduced from that table; the DNA served to infer D and trimming. The repertoire holds 150,000 to 200,000 clones, approximately 90% seen once, with roughly 2.9% in the top ten.

The chain carries TRBV3-1 (or the pseudogene TRBV3-2) and TRBJ2-7; D possibly corresponds to TRBD1 (6 bases). The sequencing input was peripheral blood. This TCR was sampled from a woman aged 25-40 years with active or convalescent COVID-19. CDR3 DNA sequence: TGTGCCAGCAGCACGCCGGGACATCTCTACGAGCAGTACTTC. Amino acids: CASSTPGHLYEQYF.